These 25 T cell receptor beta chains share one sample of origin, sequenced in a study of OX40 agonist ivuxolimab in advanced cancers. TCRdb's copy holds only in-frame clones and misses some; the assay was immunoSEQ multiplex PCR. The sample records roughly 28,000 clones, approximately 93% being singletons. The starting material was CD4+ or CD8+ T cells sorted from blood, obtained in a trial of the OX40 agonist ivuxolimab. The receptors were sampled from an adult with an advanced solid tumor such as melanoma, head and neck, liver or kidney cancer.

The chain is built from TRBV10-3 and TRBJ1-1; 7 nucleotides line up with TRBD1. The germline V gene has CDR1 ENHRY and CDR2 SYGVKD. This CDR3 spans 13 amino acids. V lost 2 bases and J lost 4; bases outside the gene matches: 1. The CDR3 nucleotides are TGTGCCATCAGTGAGGCAGGGGGCACTGAAGCTTTCTTT. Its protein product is CAISEAGGTEAFF.

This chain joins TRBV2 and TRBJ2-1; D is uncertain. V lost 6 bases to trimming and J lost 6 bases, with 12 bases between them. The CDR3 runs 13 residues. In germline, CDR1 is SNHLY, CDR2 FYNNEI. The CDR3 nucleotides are TGTGCCAGCAGATTTTATCCAGGCAATGAGCAGTTCTTC. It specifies CASRFYPGNEQFF.

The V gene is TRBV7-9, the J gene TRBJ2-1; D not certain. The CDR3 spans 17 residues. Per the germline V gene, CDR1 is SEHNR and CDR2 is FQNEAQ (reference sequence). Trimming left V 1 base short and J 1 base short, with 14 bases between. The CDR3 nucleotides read TGTGCCAGCAGCTTAGTGTTAAGAACTTCGTCCTACAATGAGCAGTTCTTC. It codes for CASSLVLRTSSYNEQFF. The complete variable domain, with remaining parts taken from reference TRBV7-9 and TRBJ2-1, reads DTGVSQNPRHKITKRGQNVTFRCDPISEHNRLYWYRQTLGQGPEFLTYFQNEAQLEKSRLLSDRFSAERPKGSFSTLEIQRTEQGDSAMYLCASSLVLRTSSYNEQFFGPGTRLTVL.

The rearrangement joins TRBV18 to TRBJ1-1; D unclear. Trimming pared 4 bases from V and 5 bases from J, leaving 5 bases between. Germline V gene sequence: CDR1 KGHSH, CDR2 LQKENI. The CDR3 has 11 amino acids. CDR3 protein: CASSHETEAFF. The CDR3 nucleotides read TGTGCCAGCTCACACGAGACTGAAGCTTTCTTT.

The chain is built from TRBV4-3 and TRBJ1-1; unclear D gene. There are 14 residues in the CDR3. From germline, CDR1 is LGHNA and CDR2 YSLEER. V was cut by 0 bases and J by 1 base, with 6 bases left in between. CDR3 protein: CASSQEWGNTEAFF. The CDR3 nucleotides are TGCGCCAGCAGCCAAGAATGGGGGAACACTGAAGCTTTCTTT.

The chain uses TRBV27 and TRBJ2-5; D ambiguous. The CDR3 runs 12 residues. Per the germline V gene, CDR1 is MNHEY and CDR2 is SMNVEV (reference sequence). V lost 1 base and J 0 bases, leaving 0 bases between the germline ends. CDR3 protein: CASSLYQETQYF. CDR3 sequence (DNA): TGTGCCAGCAGTTTATACCAAGAGACCCAGTACTTC.

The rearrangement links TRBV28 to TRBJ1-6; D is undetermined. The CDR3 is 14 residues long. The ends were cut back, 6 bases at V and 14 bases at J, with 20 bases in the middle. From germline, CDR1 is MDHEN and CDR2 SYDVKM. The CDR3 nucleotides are TGTGCCAGCAGCCCCGCCAGGTTTCTGCTTTCCCTCCACTTT. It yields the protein CASSPARFLLSLHF.

CDR3 DNA sequence: TGTGCCAGCAGCAACAGGGGCCCCGAGCAGTACTTC. This translates into CASSNRGPEQYF. The gene calls are TRBV13 and TRBJ2-7; 7 bases match TRBD1. From germline, CDR1 is PRHDT and CDR2 FYEKMQ (reference sequence). Trimming took 5 bases from V and 6 from J; bases not matched to a gene: 4. CDR3 length: 12 amino acids. Supplemented by reference TRBV13 and TRBJ2-7, the full variable domain reads AAGVIQSPRHLIKEKRETATLKCYPIPRHDTVYWYQQGPGQDPQFLISFYEKMQSDKGSIPDRFSAQQFSDYHSELNMSSLELGDSALYFCASSNRGPEQYFGPGTRLTVT.

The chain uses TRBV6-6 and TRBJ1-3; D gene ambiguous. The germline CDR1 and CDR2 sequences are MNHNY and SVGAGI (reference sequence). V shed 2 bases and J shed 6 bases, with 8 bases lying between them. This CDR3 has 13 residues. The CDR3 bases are TGTGCCAGCAGTTACGGTTGGGAAAACACCATATATTTT. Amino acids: CASSYGWENTIYF.

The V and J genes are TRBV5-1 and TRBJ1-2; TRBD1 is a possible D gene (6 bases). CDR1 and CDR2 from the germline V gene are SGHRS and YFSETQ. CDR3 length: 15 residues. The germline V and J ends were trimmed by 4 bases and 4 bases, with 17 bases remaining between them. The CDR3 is CASSPTTRGVYGYTF. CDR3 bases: TGCGCCAGCAGCCCAACGACGAGGGGGGTCTATGGCTACACCTTC.

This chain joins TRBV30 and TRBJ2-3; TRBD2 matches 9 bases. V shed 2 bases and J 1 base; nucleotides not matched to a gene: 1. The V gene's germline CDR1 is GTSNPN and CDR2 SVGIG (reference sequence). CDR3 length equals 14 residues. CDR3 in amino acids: CAWSLAGGTDTQYF. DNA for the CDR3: TGTGCCTGGAGTTTAGCGGGGGGCACAGATACGCAGTATTTT.

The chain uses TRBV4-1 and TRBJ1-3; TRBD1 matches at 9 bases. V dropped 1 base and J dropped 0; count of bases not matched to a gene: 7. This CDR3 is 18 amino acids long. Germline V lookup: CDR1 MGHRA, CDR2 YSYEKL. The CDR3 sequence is CASSQGPGTGFSGNTIYF. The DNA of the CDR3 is TGCGCCAGCAGCCAAGGGCCCGGGACAGGGTTCTCTGGAAACACCATATATTTT.

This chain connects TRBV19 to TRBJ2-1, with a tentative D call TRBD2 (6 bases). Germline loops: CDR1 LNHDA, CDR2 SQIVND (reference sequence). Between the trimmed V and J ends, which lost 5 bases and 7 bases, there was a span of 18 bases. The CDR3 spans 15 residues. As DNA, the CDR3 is TGTGCCAGTAGTCCTCTCCTGGCGGGAAGTAATGAGCAGTTCTTC. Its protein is CASSPLLAGSNEQFF.

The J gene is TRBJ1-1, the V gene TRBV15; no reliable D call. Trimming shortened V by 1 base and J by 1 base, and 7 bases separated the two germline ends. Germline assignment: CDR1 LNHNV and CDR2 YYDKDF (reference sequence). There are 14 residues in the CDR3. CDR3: CATSRVTQNTEAFF. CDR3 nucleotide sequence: TGTGCCACCAGCAGAGTTACGCAGAACACTGAAGCTTTCTTT. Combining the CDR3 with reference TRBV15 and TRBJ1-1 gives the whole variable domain DAMVIQNPRYQVTQFGKPVTLSCSQTLNHNVMYWYQQKSSQAPKLLFHYYDKDFNNEADTPDNFQSRRPNTSFCFLDIRSPGLGDTAMYLCATSRVTQNTEAFFGQGTRLTVV.

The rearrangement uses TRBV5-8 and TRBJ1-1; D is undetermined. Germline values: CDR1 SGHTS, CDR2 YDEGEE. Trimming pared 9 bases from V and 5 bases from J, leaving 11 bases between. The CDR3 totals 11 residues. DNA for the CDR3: TGTGCCACCCCGGATGGGACTGAAGCTTTCTTT. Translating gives CATPDGTEAFF.

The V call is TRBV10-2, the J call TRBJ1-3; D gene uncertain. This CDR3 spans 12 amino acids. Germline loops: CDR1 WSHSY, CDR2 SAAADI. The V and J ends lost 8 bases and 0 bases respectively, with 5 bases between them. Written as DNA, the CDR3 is TGCGCCAGCGAGGGCTCTGGAAACACCATATATTTT. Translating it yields CASEGSGNTIYF.

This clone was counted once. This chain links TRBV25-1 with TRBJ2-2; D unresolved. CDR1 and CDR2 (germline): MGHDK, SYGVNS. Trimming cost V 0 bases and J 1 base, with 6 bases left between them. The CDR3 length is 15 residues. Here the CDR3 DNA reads TGTGCCAGCAGTGAATATATGGGGAACACCGGGGAGCTGTTTTTT. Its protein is CASSEYMGNTGELFF.

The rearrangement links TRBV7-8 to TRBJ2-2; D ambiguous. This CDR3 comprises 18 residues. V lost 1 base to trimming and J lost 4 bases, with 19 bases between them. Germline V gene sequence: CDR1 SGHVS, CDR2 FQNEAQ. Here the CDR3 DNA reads TGTGCCAGCAGCTTAGTAACATTTGCACTAACGAGCACCGGGGAGCTGTTTTTT. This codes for CASSLVTFALTSTGELFF. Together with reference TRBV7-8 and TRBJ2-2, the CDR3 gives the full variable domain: GAGVSQSPRYKVAKRGQDVALRCDPISGHVSLFWYQQALGQGPEFLTYFQNEAQLDKSGLPSDRFFAERPEGSVSTLKIQRTQQEDSAVYLCASSLVTFALTSTGELFFGEGSRLTVL.

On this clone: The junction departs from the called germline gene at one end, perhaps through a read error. The CDR3 protein is CASSHGQGLRGGNRPQHF. CDR3 nucleotide sequence: TGCGCCAGCAGCCACGGACAGGGATTACGGGGAGGCAATCGGCCCCAGCATTTT. The chain is built from TRBV4-1 and TRBJ1-5; 8 bases are shared with TRBD1. The CDR3 totals 18 residues. The germline CDR1 and CDR2 sequences are MGHRA and YSYEKL.

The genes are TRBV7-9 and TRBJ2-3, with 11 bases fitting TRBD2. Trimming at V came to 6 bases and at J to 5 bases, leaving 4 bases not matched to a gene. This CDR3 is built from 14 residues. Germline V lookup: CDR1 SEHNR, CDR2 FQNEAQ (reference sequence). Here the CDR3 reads CASSSGRALDTQYF. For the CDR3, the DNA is TGTGCCAGCAGTAGCGGGAGGGCCTTAGATACGCAGTATTTT.

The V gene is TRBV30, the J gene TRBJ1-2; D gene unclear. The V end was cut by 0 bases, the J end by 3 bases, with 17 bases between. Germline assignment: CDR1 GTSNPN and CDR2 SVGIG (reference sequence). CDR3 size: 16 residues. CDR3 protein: CAWSVQGGDKDYGYTF. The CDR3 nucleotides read TGTGCCTGGAGTGTACAAGGCGGGGATAAAGACTATGGCTACACCTTC.

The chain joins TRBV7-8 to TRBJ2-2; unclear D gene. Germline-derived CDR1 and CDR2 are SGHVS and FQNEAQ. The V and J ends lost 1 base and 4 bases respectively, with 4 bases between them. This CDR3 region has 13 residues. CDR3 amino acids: CASSLEPTGELFF. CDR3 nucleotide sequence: TGTGCCAGCAGCTTAGAACCCACCGGGGAGCTGTTTTTT.

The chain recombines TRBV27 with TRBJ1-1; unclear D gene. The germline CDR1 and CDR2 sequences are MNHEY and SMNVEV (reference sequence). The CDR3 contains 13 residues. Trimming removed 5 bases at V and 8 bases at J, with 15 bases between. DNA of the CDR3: TGTGCCAGCAGTCAACGTCGGGCAGCCGAAGCTTTCTTT. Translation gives CASSQRRAAEAFF.

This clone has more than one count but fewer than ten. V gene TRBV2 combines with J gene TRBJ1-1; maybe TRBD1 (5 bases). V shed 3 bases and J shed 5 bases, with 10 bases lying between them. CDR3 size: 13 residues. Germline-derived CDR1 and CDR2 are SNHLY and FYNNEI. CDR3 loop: CASSDRGGTEAFF. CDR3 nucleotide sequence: TGTGCCAGCAGTGATCGGGGGGGGACTGAAGCTTTCTTT.

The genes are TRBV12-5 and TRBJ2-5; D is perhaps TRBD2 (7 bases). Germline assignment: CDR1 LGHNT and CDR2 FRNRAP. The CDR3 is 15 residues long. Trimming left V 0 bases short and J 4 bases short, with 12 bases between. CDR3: CASGLVFGGRETQYF. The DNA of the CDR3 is TGTGCTAGTGGTTTGGTATTCGGGGGGCGAGAGACCCAGTACTTC.